A single sample gave rise to the 10 T cell receptor beta chains below, sequenced in a study of T cells in Graves' hyperthyroidism and ophthalmopathy. Amplification targeted TCR beta CDR3 regions from RNA transcripts. HTBI primers drove first-round RT-PCR of the TCR CDR3. One entry per CDR3 protein results from TCRdb running MiXCR on the multiplex PCR reads. The sample has hundreds of thousands of distinct CDR3 sequences, 35% to 55% seen once. Specimen: peripheral blood or thyroid tissue (not recorded which). The source is a woman under 30 with Graves' hyperthyroidism.

In its sample, this clonotype was seen many times. CDR3 amino acids: CASSPDNYEQYF. Written as DNA, the CDR3 is TGTGCCAGCAGCCCCGACAACTACGAGCAGTACTTC. The chain links TRBV7-9 to TRBJ2-7; no clear D. This CDR3 has 12 residues. V was pared by 5 bases and J by 3 bases, with 8 bases between. CDR1 and CDR2 (germline): SEHNR, FQNEAQ (reference sequence).

The chain joins TRBV2 to TRBJ1-2, with TRBD1 matching over 8 bases. Germline V lookup: CDR1 SNHLY, CDR2 FYNNEI. The CDR3 is 14 amino acids. Losses at the gene ends were 8 bases for V and 8 bases for J; bases not matched to a gene: 13. The CDR3 sequence: CASVEDGQGGGYTF. In DNA form, the CDR3 reads TGTGCCAGCGTTGAAGATGGACAGGGCGGCGGCTACACCTTC.

J is TRBJ2-5 and V is TRBV7-2, with 8 bases that match TRBD1. The CDR3 has 15 residues. The trim removed 1 base at V and 7 bases at J, leaving 8 bases unmatched. Germline CDR1 and CDR2: SGHTA and FQGNSA. This CDR3 is CASSLGGQGTRTQYF. In DNA form, the CDR3 reads TGTGCCAGCAGCTTAGGAGGACAGGGCACGCGGACCCAGTACTTC. The full variable domain, in which reference TRBV7-2 and TRBJ2-5 provide the parts outside the CDR3, is GAGVSQSPSNKVTEKGKDVELRCDPISGHTALYWYRQSLGQGLEFLIYFQGNSAPDKSGLPSDRFSAERTGGSVSTLTIQRTQQEDSAVYLCASSLGGQGTRTQYFGPGTRLLVL.

This rearrangement joins TRBV20-1 to TRBJ2-5; 7 positions match TRBD2. The V gene's germline CDR1 is DFQATT and CDR2 SNEGSKA (reference sequence). The CDR3 has 12 residues. The V and J ends lost 5 bases and 4 bases, in that order; junction bases with no gene match: 4. This CDR3 reads CSAPLAGETQYF. The CDR3 DNA is TGCAGTGCTCCGTTAGCGGGAGAGACCCAGTACTTC.

This clonotype was observed a single time. The chain recombines TRBV7-3 with TRBJ2-5; maybe TRBD1 (6 bases). Between the trimmed V and J ends, which lost 5 bases and 4 bases, there was a span of 26 bases. The CDR3 extends over 18 amino acids. Germline CDR1 SGHTA, CDR2 FQGTGA. DNA for the CDR3: TGTGCCAGCAGCCGATTCGAAGTCCACAGGGTTATTGGAGAGACCCAGTACTTC. Protein: CASSRFEVHRVIGETQYF.

Comments on this clonotype: A single base separates this from a much larger clone, so it may be a read error. This sequence joins TRBV2 and TRBJ2-5; D call uncertain. The CDR3 has 15 amino acids. CDR1 and CDR2 from the germline V gene are SNHLY and FYNNEI. This chain's CDR3 is CATSGSIISGETQYF. CDR3 coding DNA: TGTGCCACCAGTGGTAGCATAATATCAGGAGAGACCCAGTACTTC.

The chain links TRBV7-3 to TRBJ1-2, with TRBD1 identical over 9 bases. V dropped 5 bases and J dropped 4; count of bases not matched to a gene: 14. In germline, CDR1 is SGHTA, CDR2 FQGTGA. The CDR3 extends over 17 amino acids. The CDR3 coding sequence is TGTGCCAGCAGCCCCGGAACTCCGGGACAGGGCCTCTATGGCTACACCTTC. It translates to CASSPGTPGQGLYGYTF.

The rearrangement links TRBV2 to TRBJ1-2, with TRBD1 matching over 7 bases. Germline trimming cut 6 bases from V and 4 bases from J; bases unmatched to any gene: 8. CDR1 and CDR2 from the germline V gene are SNHLY and FYNNEI. The CDR3 spans 14 residues. CDR3 DNA: TGTGCCAGCAGCCCGGGACAGCGATTCTATGGCTACACCTTC. Protein: CASSPGQRFYGYTF.

This clonotype occurred once. The chain joins TRBV7-8 to TRBJ2-5, with D unclear. Judging by the DNA end, TRBJ2-1 fits better; the J call may be wrong. Germline values: CDR1 SGHVS, CDR2 FQNEAQ. The CDR3 is made up of 14 amino acids. For the CDR3, the DNA is TGTGCCAGCAGCTTACGACCCGACGCGAATGAGCAGTTCTTC. Encoded protein: CASSLRPDANEQFF.

This clonotype was detected once. A read error may explain this, as a much larger clone is one base away. V and J are TRBV7-2 and TRBJ1-4; D unclear. The DNA end is more similar to TRBJ2-2, so the J call may be wrong. CDR1 SGHTA and CDR2 FQGNSA come from the germline V gene. The CDR3 runs to 13 residues. The CDR3 sequence is CASSHWDTGELFF. CDR3 coding DNA: TGTGCCAGCAGCCACTGGGACACCGGGGAGCTGTTTTTT.